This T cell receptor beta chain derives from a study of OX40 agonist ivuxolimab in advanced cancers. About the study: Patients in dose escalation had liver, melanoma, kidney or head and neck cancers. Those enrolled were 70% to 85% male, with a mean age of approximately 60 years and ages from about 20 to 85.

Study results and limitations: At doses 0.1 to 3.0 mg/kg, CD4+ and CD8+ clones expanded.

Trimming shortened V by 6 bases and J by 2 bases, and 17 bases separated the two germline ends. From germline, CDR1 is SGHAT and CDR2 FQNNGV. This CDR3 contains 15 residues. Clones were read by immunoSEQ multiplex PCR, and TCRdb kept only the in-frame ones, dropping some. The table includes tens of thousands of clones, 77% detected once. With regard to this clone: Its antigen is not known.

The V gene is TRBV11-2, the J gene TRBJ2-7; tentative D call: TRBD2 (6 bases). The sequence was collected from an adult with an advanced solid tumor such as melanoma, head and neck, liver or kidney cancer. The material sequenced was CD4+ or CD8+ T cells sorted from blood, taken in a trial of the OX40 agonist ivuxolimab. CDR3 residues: CASRGGTWGPYEQYF. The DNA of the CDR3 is TGTGCCAGCAGAGGCGGGACTTGGGGCCCCTACGAGCAGTACTTC. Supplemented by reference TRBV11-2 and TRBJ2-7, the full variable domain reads EAGVAQSPRYKIIEKRQSVAFWCNPISGHATLYWYQQILGQGPKLLIQFQNNGVVDDSQLPKDRFSAERLKGVDSTLKIQPAKLEDSAVYLCASRGGTWGPYEQYFGPGTRLTVT.